This T cell receptor (beta chain) originates from a study of PD-1 blockade in classical Hodgkin lymphoma. Study results and limitations: A reduction in baseline TCR diversity was reportedly seen in newly diagnosed patients relative to healthy donors. Patients who responded completely had about the same baseline diversity as newly diagnosed patients. By C4D1, CD4+ diversity increased significantly, especially in complete responders.

Brentuximab vedotin exposure varied among the patients, all of whom had relapsed after autologous stem cell transplantation. A note on this clone: Its specificity is not known.

Method: immunoSEQ multiplex PCR; TCRdb's copy keeps in-frame clones and lacks some. The sample has 90,000 to 100,000 clones, 89% seen once. This clonotype was sampled from a human donor with classical Hodgkin lymphoma. Sample: peripheral blood mononuclear cells (PBMCs), taken before the second cycle of nivolumab.

CDR3 DNA: TGTGCCAGCTCGAGGGGGGATTCACCCCTCCACTTT. It encodes CASSRGDSPLHF. The chain links TRBV27 to TRBJ1-6, with D possibly being TRBD1 (6 bases). Trimming pared 8 bases from V and 8 bases from J, leaving 10 bases between. The CDR3 runs to 12 residues. CDR1 and CDR2 from the germline V gene are MNHEY and SMNVEV (reference sequence).